Listed below are T cell receptor beta chains from one sample, sequenced in a study of blood T cell repertoires in COVID-19. Profiling relied on immunoSEQ multiplex PCR, and the TCRdb table lists in-frame clones only, not all of them. The sample yields some 150,000 clones, approximately 86% seen once. Sequenced: peripheral blood. Receptor source: an older woman with active or convalescent COVID-19. The CDR3 runs from the conserved cysteine through the conserved F or W. D genes are given only for firm matches. Clone size is given for some rows only: seen once, a few or many times, or a class if the clone is expanded.

>TRBV4-1|.|TRBJ2-2|TRBD1
TGCGCCAGCAGCCAACCGGAGTGGGGACAGGGGCACACCGGGGAGCTGTTTTTT
CASSQPEWGQGHTGELFF
>TRBV4-3|.|TRBJ1-6|TRBD1
TGCGCCAGCAGCCAAGATCTGGCAGGGGGCAGGAATTCACCCCTCCACTTT
CASSQDLAGGRNSPLHF
>TRBV19|.|TRBJ2-5|TRBD1
TGTGCCAGTAGTATGGACAGGGGCGGGGAGACCCAGTACTTC
CASSMDRGGETQYF
>TRBV4-3|.|TRBJ2-7|TRBD1
TGCGCCAGCAGTCTCGACAGGGGCTCCTACGAGCAGTACTTC
CASSLDRGSYEQYF
>TRBV30|once|TRBJ1-5|.
TGTGCCTGGAGCACCCTCGGACAGACCATACCCAATCAGCCCCAGCATTTT
CAWSTLGQTIPNQPQHF
>TRBV10-3|.|TRBJ1-2|TRBD1
TGTGCCATCAGTGAACAGGGGGCGGACTATGGCTACACCTTC
CAISEQGADYGYTF
>TRBV4-3|.|TRBJ1-1|.
TGCGCCAGCAGCCTTACTAAGCGGGGAGACACTGAAGCTTTCTTT
CASSLTKRGDTEAFF
>TRBV19|.|TRBJ2-6|.
TGTGCCAGTAGTATAATCGACACCCGCTCTGGGGCCAACGTCCTGACTTTC
CASSIIDTRSGANVLTF
>TRBV7-9|.|TRBJ2-2|.
TGTGCCAGCAGCGAACAACAACAGGGACCCACCGGGGAGCTGTTTTTT
CASSEQQQGPTGELFF
>TRBV4-1|few|TRBJ2-1|TRBD2
TGCGCCAGCAGCCAAGAATGGAGCGGGGGTTACAATGAGCAGTTCTTC
CASSQEWSGGYNEQFF
>TRBV7-2|.|TRBJ2-7|.
TGTGCCAGCAGCCTCGACGGGACACCCATCTACGAGCAGTACTTC
CASSLDGTPIYEQYF
>TRBV5-1|.|TRBJ2-7|TRBD1
TGCGCCAGCAGCTCGGGGTTGGGACAGGGGTTCAACGAGCAGTACTTC
CASSSGLGQGFNEQYF
>TRBV2|.|TRBJ2-7|.
TGTGCCAGCATACAGGAGCCCTACGAGCAGTACTTC
CASIQEPYEQYF
>TRBV5-4|.|TRBJ1-1|.
TGTGCCAGCAGCTCGTACACAGTGAACACTGAAGCTTTCTTT
CASSSYTVNTEAFF
>TRBV18|once|TRBJ2-7|TRBD1
TGTGCCAGCTCACAGGCCGGGACAGGGAGTTACGAGCAGTACTTC
CASSQAGTGSYEQYF
>TRBV11-2|.|TRBJ2-5|.
TGTGCCAGCAGCTTAGACCCTGGACGGGGGAGGGAGACCCAGTACTTC
CASSLDPGRGRETQYF
>TRBV29-1|.|TRBJ1-4|.
TGCAGCGTCGCAGCCGGGGGAGGAGACAGAAATGAAAAACTGTTTTTT
CSVAAGGGDRNEKLFF
>TRBV19|.|TRBJ2-5|TRBD1
TGTGCCAGTAGTATAACAGGGGGTCAAGAGACCCAGTACTTC
CASSITGGQETQYF
>TRBV5-1|.|TRBJ1-3|TRBD1
TGCGCCAGCAGTCTCCAGGGGGCAGTTGGAAACACCATATATTTT
CASSLQGAVGNTIYF
>TRBV4-1|.|TRBJ2-4|.
TGCGCCAGCAGCCAAGATGGGGGGAAAAACATTCAGTACTTC
CASSQDGGKNIQYF
>TRBV11-2|once|TRBJ2-1|.
TGTGCCAGCAGCTCCCCTACCTACAATGAGCAGTTCTTC
CASSSPTYNEQFF
>TRBV5-1|.|TRBJ1-1|TRBD1
TGCGCCAGCAGCTTGGAGGGGGCGAACACTGAAGCTTTCTTT
CASSLEGANTEAFF
>TRBV11-2|.|TRBJ2-3|TRBD2
TGTGCCAGCAGCTTAGGGACTAGTAGGGATACGCAGTATTTT
CASSLGTSRDTQYF
>TRBV12-5|.|TRBJ1-1|TRBD1
TGTGCTAGTGGTTTGCCGACAGGGCTGAACACTGAAGCTTTCTTT
CASGLPTGLNTEAFF
>TRBV29-1|.|TRBJ2-5|TRBD2
TGCAGCGTTGAAGGGAGACTAGCATTTTCAAAGGAGACCCAGTACTTC
CSVEGRLAFSKETQYF
>TRBV12-3/TRBV12-4|once|TRBJ1-2|TRBD1
TGTGCCAGCAGTTTTAACAGGGGTGGCTACACCTTC
CASSFNRGGYTF
>TRBV10-2|.|TRBJ1-2|.
TGCGCCAGCAGTGAGGCAGGGAACTATGGCTACACCTTC
CASSEAGNYGYTF
>TRBV4-1|.|TRBJ1-1|.
TGCGCCAGCAGCCGCCAGGGTGTAGACAATCCAAACACTGAAGCTTTCTTT
CASSRQGVDNPNTEAFF
>TRBV10-3|.|TRBJ2-4|.
TGTGCCATCAGTGATCCCCGGTGGAACATTCAGTACTTC
CAISDPRWNIQYF
>TRBV4-1|.|TRBJ1-3|.
TGCGCCAGCAGCCAAGATCTATTCCAGGGGCTTGGAAACACCATATATTTT
CASSQDLFQGLGNTIYF
>TRBV5-5|.|TRBJ1-2|.
TGTGCCAGCAGCTTGCAACAGTTCACCTACACCTATGGCTACACCTTC
CASSLQQFTYTYGYTF